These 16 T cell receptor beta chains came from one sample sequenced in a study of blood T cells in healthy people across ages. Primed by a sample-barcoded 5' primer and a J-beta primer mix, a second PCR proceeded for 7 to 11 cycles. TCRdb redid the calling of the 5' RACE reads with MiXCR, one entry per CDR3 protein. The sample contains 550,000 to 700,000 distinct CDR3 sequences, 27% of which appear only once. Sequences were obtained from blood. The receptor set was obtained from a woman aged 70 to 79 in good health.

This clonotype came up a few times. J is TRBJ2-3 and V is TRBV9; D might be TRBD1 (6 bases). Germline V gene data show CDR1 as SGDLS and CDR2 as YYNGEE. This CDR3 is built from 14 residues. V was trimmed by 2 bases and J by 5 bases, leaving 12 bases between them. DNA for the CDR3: TGTGCCAGCAGCGTTAGGGGGAGAGAAGATACGCAGTATTTT. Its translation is CASSVRGREDTQYF. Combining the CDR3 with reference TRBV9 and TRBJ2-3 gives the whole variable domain DSGVTQTPKHLITATGQRVTLRCSPRSGDLSVYWYQQSLDQGLQFLIQYYNGEERAKGNILERFSAQQFPDLHSELNLSSLELGDSALYFCASSVRGREDTQYFGPGTRLTVL.

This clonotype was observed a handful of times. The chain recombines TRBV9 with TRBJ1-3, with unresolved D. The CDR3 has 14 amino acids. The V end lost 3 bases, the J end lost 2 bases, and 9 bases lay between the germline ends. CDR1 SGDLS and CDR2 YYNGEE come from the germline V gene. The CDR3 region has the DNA TGTGCCAGCAGCGAGACTATGGCTGGAAACACCATATATTTT. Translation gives CASSETMAGNTIYF. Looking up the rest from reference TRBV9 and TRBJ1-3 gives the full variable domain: DSGVTQTPKHLITATGQRVTLRCSPRSGDLSVYWYQQSLDQGLQFLIQYYNGEERAKGNILERFSAQQFPDLHSELNLSSLELGDSALYFCASSETMAGNTIYFGEGSWLTVV.

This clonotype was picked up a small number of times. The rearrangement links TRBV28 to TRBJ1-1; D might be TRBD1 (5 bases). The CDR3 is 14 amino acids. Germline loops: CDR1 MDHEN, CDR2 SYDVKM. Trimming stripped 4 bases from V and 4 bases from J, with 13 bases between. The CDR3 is CASSSGGGITEAFF. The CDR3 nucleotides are TGTGCCAGCAGTTCCGGGGGGGGTATCACTGAAGCTTTCTTT.

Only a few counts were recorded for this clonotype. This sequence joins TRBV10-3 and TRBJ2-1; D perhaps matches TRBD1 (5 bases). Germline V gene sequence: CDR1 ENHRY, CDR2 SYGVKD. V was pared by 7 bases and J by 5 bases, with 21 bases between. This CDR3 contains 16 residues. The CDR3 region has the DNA TGTGCCATCACCGACAGATGGCCCGGGCCGGACAATGAGCAGTTCTTC. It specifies CAITDRWPGPDNEQFF.

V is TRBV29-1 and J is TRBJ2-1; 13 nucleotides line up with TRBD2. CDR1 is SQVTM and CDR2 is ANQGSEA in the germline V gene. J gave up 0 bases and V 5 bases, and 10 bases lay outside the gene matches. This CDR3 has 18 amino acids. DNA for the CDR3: TGCAGCGTTAGAGGACTAGCGGGGGAAACAAGCTCCTACAATGAGCAGTTCTTC. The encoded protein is CSVRGLAGETSSYNEQFF.

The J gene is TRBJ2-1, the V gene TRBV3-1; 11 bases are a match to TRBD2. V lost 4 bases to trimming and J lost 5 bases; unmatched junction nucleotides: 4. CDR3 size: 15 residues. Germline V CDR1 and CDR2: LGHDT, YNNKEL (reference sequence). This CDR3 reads CASSRGTSGNNEQFF. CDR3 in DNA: TGTGCCAGCAGCCGTGGGACTAGCGGTAACAATGAGCAGTTCTTC.

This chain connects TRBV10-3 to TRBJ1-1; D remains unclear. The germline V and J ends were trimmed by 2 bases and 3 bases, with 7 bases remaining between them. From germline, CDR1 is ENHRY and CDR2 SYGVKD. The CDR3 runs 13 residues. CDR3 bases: TGTGCCATCAGTGAGACAACGGACACTGAAGCTTTCTTT. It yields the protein CAISETTDTEAFF.

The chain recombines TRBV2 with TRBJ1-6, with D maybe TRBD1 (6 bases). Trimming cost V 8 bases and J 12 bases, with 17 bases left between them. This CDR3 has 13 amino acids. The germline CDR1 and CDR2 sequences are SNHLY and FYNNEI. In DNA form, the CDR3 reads TGTGCCAGCTTTCCGGGGGCGCGAGGACCCCTCCACTTT. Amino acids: CASFPGARGPLHF.

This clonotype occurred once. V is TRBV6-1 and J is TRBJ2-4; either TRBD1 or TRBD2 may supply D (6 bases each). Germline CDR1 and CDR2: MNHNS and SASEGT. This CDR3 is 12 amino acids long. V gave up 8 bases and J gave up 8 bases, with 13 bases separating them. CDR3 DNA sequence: TGTGCCAGCTGGTCGGGGGCGGACATTCAGTACTTC. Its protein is CASWSGADIQYF.

In nucleotides, the CDR3 is TGTGCCAGCAGCCAAGGGTACCCCGGGACAGGGGGCAATGAGCAGTTCTTC. Translating gives CASSQGYPGTGGNEQFF. V gene TRBV4-2 combines with J gene TRBJ2-1; 11 nucleotides match TRBD1. From germline, CDR1 is LGHNA and CDR2 YNFKEQ. J lost 6 bases, V lost 1 base, and 8 bases had no gene match. The length of the CDR3 is 17 residues.

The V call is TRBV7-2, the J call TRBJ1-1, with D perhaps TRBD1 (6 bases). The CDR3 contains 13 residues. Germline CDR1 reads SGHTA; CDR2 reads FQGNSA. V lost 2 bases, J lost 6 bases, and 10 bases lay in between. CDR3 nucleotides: TGTGCCAGCAGCTTATCAGGGGCCGCTGAAGCTTTCTTT. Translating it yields CASSLSGAAEAFF.

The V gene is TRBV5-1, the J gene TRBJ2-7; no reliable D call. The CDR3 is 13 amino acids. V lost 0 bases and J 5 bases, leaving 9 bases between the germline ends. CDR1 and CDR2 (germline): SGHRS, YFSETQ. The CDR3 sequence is CASSLELRNEQYF. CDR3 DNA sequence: TGCGCCAGCAGCTTGGAGCTCAGGAACGAGCAGTACTTC.

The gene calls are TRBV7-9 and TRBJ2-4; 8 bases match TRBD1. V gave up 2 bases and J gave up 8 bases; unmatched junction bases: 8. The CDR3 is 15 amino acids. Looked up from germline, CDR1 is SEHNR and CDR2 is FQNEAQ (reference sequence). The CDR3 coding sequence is TGTGCCAGCAGCTTACTCGGACAGGGATGGGACATTCAGTACTTC. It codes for CASSLLGQGWDIQYF.

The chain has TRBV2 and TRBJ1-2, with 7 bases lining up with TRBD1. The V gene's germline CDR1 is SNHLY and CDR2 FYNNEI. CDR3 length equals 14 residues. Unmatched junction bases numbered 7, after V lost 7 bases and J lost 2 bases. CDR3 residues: CASTLDRRNYGYTF. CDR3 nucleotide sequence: TGTGCCAGCACCTTGGACAGGCGGAACTATGGCTACACCTTC. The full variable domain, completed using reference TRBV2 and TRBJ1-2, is EPEVTQTPSHQVTQMGQEVILRCVPISNHLYFYWYRQILGQKVEFLVSFYNNEISEKSEIFDDQFSVERPDGSNFTLKIRSTKLEDSAMYFCASTLDRRNYGYTFGSGTRLTVV.

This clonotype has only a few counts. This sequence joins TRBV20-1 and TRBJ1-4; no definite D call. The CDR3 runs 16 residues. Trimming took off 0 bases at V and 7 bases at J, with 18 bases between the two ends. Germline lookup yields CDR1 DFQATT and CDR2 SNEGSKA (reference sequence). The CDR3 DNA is TGCAGTGCTAGAGAGCCCCAGACCACACGGGGTGAAAAACTGTTTTTT. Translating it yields CSAREPQTTRGEKLFF.

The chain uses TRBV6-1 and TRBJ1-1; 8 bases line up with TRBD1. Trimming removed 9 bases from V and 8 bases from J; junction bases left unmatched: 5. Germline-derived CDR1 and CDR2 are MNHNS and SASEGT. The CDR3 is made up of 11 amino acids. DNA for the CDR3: TGTGCCAGTACCGGACAGGGAGAAGCTTTCTTT. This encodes CASTGQGEAFF.